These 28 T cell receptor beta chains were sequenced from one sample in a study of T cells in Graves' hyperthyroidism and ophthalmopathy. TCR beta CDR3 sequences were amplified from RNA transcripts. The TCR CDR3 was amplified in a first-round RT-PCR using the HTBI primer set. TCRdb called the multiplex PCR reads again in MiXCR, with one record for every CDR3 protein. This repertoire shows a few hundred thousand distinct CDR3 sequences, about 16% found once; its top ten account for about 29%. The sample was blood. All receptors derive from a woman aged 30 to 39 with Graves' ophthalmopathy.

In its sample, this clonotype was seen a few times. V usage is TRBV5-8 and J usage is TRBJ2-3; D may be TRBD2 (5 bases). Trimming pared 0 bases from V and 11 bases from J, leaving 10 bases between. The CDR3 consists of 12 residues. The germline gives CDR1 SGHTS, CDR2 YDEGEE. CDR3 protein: CASSLGEPKQYF. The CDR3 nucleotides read TGTGCCAGCAGCTTGGGGGAGCCTAAGCAGTATTTT.

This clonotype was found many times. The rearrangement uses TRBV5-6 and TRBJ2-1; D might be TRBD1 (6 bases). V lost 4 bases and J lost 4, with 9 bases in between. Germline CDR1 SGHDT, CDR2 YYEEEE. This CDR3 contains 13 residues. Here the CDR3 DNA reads TGTGCCAGCAGCACGGACAGATACAATGAGCAGTTCTTC. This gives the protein CASSTDRYNEQFF.

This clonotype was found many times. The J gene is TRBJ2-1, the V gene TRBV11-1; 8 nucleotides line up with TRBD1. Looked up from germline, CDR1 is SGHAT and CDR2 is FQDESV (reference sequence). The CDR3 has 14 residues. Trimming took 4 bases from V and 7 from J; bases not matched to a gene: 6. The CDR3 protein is CASSSRGRGNEQFF. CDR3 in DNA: TGTGCCAGCAGCTCCAGGGGGCGCGGGAATGAGCAGTTCTTC.

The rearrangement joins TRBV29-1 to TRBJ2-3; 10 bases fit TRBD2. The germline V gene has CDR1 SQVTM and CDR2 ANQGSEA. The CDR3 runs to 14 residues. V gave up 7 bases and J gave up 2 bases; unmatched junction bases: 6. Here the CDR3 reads CSAGLAEVTDTQYF. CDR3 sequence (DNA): TGCAGCGCAGGACTAGCGGAAGTCACAGATACGCAGTATTTT.

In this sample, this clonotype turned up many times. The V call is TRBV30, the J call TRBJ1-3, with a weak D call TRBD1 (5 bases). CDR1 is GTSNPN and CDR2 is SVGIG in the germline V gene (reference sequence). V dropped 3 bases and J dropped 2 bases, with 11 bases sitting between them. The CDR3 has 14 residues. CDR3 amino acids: CAWRPREAGNTIYF. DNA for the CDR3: TGTGCCTGGAGACCCAGGGAAGCTGGAAACACCATATATTTT.

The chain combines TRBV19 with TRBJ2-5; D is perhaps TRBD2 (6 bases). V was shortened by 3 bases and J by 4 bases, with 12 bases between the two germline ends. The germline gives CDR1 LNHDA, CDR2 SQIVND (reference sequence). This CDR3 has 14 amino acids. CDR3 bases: TGTGCCAGTAGTATTTCACTAGCTGGAGAGACCCAGTACTTC. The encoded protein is CASSISLAGETQYF.

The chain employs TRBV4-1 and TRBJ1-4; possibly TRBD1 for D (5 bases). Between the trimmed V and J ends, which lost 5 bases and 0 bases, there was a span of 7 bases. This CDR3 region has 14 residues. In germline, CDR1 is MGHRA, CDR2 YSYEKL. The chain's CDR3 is CASSYRSTNEKLFF. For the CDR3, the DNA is TGCGCCAGCAGCTACAGGTCAACTAATGAAAAACTGTTTTTT.

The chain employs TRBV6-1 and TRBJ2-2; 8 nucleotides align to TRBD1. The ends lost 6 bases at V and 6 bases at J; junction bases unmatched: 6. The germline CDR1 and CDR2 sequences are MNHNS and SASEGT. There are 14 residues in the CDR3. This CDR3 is CASRMDRDAGELFF. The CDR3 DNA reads TGTGCCAGCAGGATGGACAGGGATGCCGGGGAGCTGTTTTTT.

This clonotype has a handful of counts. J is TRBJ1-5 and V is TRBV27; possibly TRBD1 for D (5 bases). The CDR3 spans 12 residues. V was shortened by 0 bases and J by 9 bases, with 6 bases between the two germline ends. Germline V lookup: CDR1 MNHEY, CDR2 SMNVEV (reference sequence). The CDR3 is CASSLSRGPQHF. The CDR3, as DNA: TGTGCCAGCAGTTTATCGAGGGGGCCCCAGCATTTT.

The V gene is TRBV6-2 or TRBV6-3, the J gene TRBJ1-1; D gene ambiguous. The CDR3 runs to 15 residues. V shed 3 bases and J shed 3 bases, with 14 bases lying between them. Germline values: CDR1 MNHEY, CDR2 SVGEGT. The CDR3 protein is CASSYLRRSDTEAFF. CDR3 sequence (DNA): TGTGCCAGCAGTTATCTGCGGAGATCGGACACTGAAGCTTTCTTT.

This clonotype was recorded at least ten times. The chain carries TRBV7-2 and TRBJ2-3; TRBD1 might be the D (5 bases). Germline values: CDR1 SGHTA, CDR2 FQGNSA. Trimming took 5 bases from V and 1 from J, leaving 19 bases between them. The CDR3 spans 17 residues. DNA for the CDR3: TGTGCCAGCAGCCCTACTCGGTCAGGGATGGGCACAGATACGCAGTATTTT. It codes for CASSPTRSGMGTDTQYF.

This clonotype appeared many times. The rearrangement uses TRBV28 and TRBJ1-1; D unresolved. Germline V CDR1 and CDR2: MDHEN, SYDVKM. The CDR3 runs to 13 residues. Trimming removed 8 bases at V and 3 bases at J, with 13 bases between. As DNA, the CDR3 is TGTGCCAGCTACAGTGGGGTTTACACTGAAGCTTTCTTT. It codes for CASYSGVYTEAFF.

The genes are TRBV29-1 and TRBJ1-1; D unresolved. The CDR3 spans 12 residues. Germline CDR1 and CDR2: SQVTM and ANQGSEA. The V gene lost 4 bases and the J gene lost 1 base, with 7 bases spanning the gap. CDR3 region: CSVAHTNTEAFF. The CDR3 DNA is TGCAGCGTTGCACATACGAACACTGAAGCTTTCTTT.

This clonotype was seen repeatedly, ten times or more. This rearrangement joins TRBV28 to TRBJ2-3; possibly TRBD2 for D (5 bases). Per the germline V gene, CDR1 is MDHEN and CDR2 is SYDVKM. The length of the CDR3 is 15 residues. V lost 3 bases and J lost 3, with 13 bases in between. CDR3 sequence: CASSFSGMRTDTQYF. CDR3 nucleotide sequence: TGTGCCAGCAGTTTTTCGGGGATGAGGACAGATACGCAGTATTTT.

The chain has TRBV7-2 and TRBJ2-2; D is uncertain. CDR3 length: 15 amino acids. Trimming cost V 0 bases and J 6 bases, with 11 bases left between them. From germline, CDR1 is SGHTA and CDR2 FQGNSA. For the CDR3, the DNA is TGTGCCAGCAGCTTAGCCCGCCTAGGCTCCGGGGAGCTGTTTTTT. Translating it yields CASSLARLGSGELFF.

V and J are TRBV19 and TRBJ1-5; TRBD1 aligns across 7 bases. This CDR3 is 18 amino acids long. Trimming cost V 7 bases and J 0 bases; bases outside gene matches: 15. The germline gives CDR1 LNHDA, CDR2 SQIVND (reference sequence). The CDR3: CASTSTGNFPYSNQPQHF. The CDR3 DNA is TGTGCCAGTACATCGACAGGGAATTTTCCTTATAGCAATCAGCCCCAGCATTTT. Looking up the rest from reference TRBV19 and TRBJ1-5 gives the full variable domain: DGGITQSPKYLFRKEGQNVTLSCEQNLNHDAMYWYRQDPGQGLRLIYYSQIVNDFQKGDIAEGYSVSREKKESFPLTVTSAQKNPTAFYLCASTSTGNFPYSNQPQHFGDGTRLSIL.

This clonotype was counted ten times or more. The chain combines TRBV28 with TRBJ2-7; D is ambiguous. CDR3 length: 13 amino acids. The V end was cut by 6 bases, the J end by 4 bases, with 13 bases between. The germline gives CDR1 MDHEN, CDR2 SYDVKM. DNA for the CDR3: TGTGCCAGCAGATTGGCGGTGCGTTACGAGCAGTACTTC. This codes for CASRLAVRYEQYF.

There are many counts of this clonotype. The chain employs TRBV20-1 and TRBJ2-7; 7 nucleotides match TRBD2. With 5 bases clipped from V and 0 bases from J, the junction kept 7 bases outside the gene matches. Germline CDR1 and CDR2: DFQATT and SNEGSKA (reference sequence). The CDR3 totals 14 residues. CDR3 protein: CSARAGGSSYEQYF. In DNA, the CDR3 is TGCAGTGCTCGCGCAGGCGGGAGCTCCTACGAGCAGTACTTC.

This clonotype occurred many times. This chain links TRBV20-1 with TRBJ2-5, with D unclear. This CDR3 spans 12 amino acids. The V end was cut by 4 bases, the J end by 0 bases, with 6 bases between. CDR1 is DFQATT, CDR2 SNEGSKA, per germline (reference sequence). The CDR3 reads CSANENQETQYF. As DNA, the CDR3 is TGCAGTGCTAATGAGAACCAAGAGACCCAGTACTTC.

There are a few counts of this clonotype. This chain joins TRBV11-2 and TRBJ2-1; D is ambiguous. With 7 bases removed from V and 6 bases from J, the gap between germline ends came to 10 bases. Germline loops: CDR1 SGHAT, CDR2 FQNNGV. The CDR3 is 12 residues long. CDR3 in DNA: TGTGCCAGCACGTACTGGAGCAATGAGCAGTTCTTC. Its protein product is CASTYWSNEQFF. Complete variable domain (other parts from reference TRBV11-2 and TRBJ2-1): EAGVAQSPRYKIIEKRQSVAFWCNPISGHATLYWYQQILGQGPKLLIQFQNNGVVDDSQLPKDRFSAERLKGVDSTLKIQPAKLEDSAVYLCASTYWSNEQFFGPGTRLTVL.

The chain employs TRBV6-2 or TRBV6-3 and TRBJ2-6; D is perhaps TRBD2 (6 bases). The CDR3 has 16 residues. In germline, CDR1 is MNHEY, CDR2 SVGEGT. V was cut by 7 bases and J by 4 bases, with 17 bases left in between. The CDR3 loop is CASIRTPGAGANVLTF. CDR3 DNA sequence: TGTGCCAGCATTCGCACCCCGGGAGCCGGGGCCAACGTCCTGACTTTC.

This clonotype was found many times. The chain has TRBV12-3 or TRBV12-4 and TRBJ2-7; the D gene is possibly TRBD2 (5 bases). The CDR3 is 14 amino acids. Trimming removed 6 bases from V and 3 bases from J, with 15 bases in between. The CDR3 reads CASSSSVGDYEQYF. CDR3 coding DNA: TGTGCCAGCAGCTCCTCAGTGGGAGACTACGAGCAGTACTTC.

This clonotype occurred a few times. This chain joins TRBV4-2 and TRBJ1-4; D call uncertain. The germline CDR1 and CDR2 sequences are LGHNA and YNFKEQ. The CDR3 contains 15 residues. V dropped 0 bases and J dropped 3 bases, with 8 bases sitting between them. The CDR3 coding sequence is TGTGCCAGCAGCCAAGAAACAGCTCCTAATGAAAAACTGTTTTTT. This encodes CASSQETAPNEKLFF.

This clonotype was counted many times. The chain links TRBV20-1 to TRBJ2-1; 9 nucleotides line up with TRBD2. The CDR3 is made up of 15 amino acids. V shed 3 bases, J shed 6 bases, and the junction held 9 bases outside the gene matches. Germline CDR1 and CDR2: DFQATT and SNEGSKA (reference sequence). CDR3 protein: CSASRREGLVNEQFF. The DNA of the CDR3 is TGCAGTGCTAGTAGGCGGGAGGGCCTTGTCAATGAGCAGTTCTTC.

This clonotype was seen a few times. CDR3: CASSLHIHYGYTF. The CDR3 region has the DNA TGTGCCAGCAGCCTACACATACACTATGGCTACACCTTC. The gene calls are TRBV6-1 and TRBJ1-2; D call uncertain. V was trimmed by 6 bases and J by 3 bases, leaving 11 bases between them. The germline V gene has CDR1 MNHNS and CDR2 SASEGT. The CDR3 has 13 residues.

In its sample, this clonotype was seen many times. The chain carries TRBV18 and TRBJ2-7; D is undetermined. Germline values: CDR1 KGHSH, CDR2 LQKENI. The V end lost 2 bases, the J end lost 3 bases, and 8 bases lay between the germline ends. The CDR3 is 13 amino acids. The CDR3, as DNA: TGTGCCAGCTCACCAGGTTTTGGCTACGAGCAGTACTTC. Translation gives CASSPGFGYEQYF.

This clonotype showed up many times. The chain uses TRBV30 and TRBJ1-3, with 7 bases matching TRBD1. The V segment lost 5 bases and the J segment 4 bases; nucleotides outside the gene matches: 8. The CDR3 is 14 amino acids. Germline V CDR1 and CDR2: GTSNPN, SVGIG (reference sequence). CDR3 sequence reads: CAWVATGQGNTIYF. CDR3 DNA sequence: TGTGCCTGGGTAGCCACGGGACAGGGAAACACCATATATTTT. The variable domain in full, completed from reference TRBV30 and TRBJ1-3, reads SQTIHQWPATLVQPVGSPLSLECTVEGTSNPNLYWYRQAAGRGLQLLFYSVGIGQISSEVPQNLSASRPQDRQFILSSKKLLLSDSGFYLCAWVATGQGNTIYFGEGSWLTVV.

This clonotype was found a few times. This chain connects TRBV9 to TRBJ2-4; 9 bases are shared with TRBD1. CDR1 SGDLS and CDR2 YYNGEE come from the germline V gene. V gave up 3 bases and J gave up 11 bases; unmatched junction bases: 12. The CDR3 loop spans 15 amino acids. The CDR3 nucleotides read TGTGCCAGCAGCGATGGGCCCGGGACAGGGTTCGTTCAGTACTTC. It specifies CASSDGPGTGFVQYF. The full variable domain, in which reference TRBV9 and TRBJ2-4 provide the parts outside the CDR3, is DSGVTQTPKHLITATGQRVTLRCSPRSGDLSVYWYQQSLDQGLQFLIQYYNGEERAKGNILERFSAQQFPDLHSELNLSSLELGDSALYFCASSDGPGTGFVQYFGAGTRLSVL.